Each of the 24 T cell receptor beta chains below was sequenced from the same sample in a study of blood T cell repertoires in COVID-19. Some clones are missing from TCRdb's copy, which holds only in-frame ones; the method was immunoSEQ multiplex PCR. Of a few hundred thousand clones in the sample, 65% to 85% were seen once. Sequencing was carried out using PBMCs or T cells enriched from blood (not recorded which). All receptors come from a man aged 30 to 45 with acute COVID-19.

V usage is TRBV28 and J usage is TRBJ1-5; perhaps TRBD1 as D (6 bases). Trimming removed 2 bases at V and 2 bases at J, with 13 bases between. The V gene's germline CDR1 is MDHEN and CDR2 SYDVKM. The CDR3 loop spans 16 amino acids. CDR3 loop: CASSLLDSSGNQPQHF. CDR3 coding DNA: TGTGCCAGCAGTTTACTGGACAGTTCAGGCAATCAGCCCCAGCATTTT.

The genes are TRBV5-5 and TRBJ1-1; 9 nucleotides agree with TRBD1. CDR1 is SGHKS, CDR2 YYEKEE, per germline (reference sequence). There are 14 residues in the CDR3. With 3 bases clipped from V and 5 bases from J, the junction kept 5 bases outside the gene matches. CDR3 protein: CASSWGQGRTEAFF. CDR3 in DNA: TGTGCCAGCAGCTGGGGACAGGGACGGACTGAAGCTTTCTTT.

The genes are TRBV5-1 and TRBJ1-2; D is uncertain. CDR3 size: 13 residues. Trimming took off 6 bases at V and 6 bases at J, with 15 bases between the two ends. Germline V gene sequence: CDR1 SGHRS, CDR2 YFSETQ. The CDR3 DNA reads as TGCGCCAGCAACCACGATAGTGTGAATGGCTACACCTTC. This translates into CASNHDSVNGYTF.

This chain uses TRBV2 with TRBJ1-2; tentatively, D is TRBD1 (5 bases). The CDR3 is made up of 12 amino acids. Germline loops: CDR1 SNHLY, CDR2 FYNNEI. Trimming stripped 4 bases from V and 7 bases from J, with 10 bases between. CDR3 protein: CASSGVQGGYTF. CDR3 coding DNA: TGTGCCAGCAGTGGGGTGCAGGGTGGCTACACCTTC. Supplemented by reference TRBV2 and TRBJ1-2, the full variable domain reads EPEVTQTPSHQVTQMGQEVILRCVPISNHLYFYWYRQILGQKVEFLVSFYNNEISEKSEIFDDQFSVERPDGSNFTLKIRSTKLEDSAMYFCASSGVQGGYTFGSGTRLTVV.

This clone was recorded a few times. The chain employs TRBV6-5 and TRBJ1-2, with D possibly TRBD1 on 6 matching bases. CDR1 is MNHEY, CDR2 SVGAGI, per germline. Deletions cut 6 bases from V and 7 bases from J, with 9 bases between. The CDR3 is 11 residues long. CDR3 sequence (DNA): TGTGCCAGCAGGGGACATCGTGGCTACACCTTC. Encoded protein: CASRGHRGYTF.

The rearrangement uses TRBV27 and TRBJ2-2, with TRBD2 matching 7 bases. J was trimmed by 5 bases and V by 3 bases; bases with no gene match: 6. This CDR3 spans 15 amino acids. Per germline, CDR1 MNHEY and CDR2 SMNVEV (reference sequence). The CDR3: CASSFGGGGTGELFF. The CDR3 DNA reads TGTGCCAGCAGTTTTGGCGGGGGTGGAACCGGGGAGCTGTTTTTT.

This chain joins TRBV5-1 and TRBJ2-3; TRBD2 matches 13 bases. The CDR3 runs 17 residues. The trim removed 2 bases at V and 4 bases at J, leaving 7 bases unmatched. Germline loops: CDR1 SGHRS, CDR2 YFSETQ. CDR3 nucleotide sequence: TGCGCCAGCAGCTTAACTAGCGGGGGGGCCCAGTCAGATACGCAGTATTTT. Amino acid sequence: CASSLTSGGAQSDTQYF.

This clone was counted only a few times. The rearrangement uses TRBV18 and TRBJ1-4, with D unresolved. Trimming removed 5 bases from V and 0 bases from J, with 13 bases in between. There are 16 residues in the CDR3. Germline lookup yields CDR1 KGHSH and CDR2 LQKENI. The CDR3 protein is CASSTQRSTTNEKLFF. DNA of the CDR3: TGTGCCAGCTCAACCCAGCGAAGCACAACTAATGAAAAACTGTTTTTT.

The chain combines TRBV6-4 with TRBJ1-4; D uncertain. The CDR3 has 13 amino acids. V lost 4 bases and J lost 3, with 6 bases in between. In germline, CDR1 is MRHNA, CDR2 SNTAGT. The CDR3 here is CASSVGANEKLFF. CDR3 in DNA: TGTGCCAGCAGTGTCGGGGCTAATGAAAAACTGTTTTTT.

CDR3 sequence: CASSYSSVNNQPQHF. For the CDR3, the DNA is TGTGCCAGCAGTTACTCCTCCGTTAACAATCAGCCCCAGCATTTT. V is TRBV6-5 and J is TRBJ1-5; D unclear. Germline CDR1 and CDR2: MNHEY and SVGAGI. The V end was cut by 0 bases, the J end by 3 bases, with 9 bases between. This CDR3 has 15 residues.

The V and J genes are TRBV18 and TRBJ2-5; 7 nucleotides match TRBD1. The CDR3 has 15 amino acids. From germline, CDR1 is KGHSH and CDR2 LQKENI. V was pared by 4 bases and J by 6 bases, with 11 bases of the junction left unmatched. This CDR3 is CASSLRDSLTQTQYF. CDR3 DNA sequence: TGTGCCAGCTCACTACGGGACAGCCTCACGCAGACCCAGTACTTC.

CDR3 coding DNA: TGTGCCAGTAGACAGCGGGGGGCCAACGAGCAGTTCTTC. Protein product: CASRQRGANEQFF. This sequence joins TRBV19 and TRBJ2-1; 9 bases line up with TRBD2. The CDR3 covers 13 residues. The germline V gene has CDR1 LNHDA and CDR2 SQIVND (reference sequence). V dropped 6 bases and J dropped 10; count of bases not matched to a gene: 7.

Only one count was recorded for this clone. J is TRBJ2-7 and V is TRBV6-1; 10 positions match TRBD1. J gave up 6 bases and V 3 bases, and 5 bases lay outside the gene matches. Germline CDR1 reads MNHNS; CDR2 reads SASEGT. The CDR3 sequence is 14 residues long. The DNA for the CDR3 is TGTGCCAGCAGTGAGCCGGGACAGGGGACCGAGCAGTACTTC. It translates to CASSEPGQGTEQYF.

V and J are TRBV9 and TRBJ2-3; 11 positions agree with TRBD2. Germline CDR1 reads SGDLS; CDR2 reads YYNGEE. The J segment lost 2 bases and the V segment lost 2 bases, leaving 4 bases of the junction unmatched. The CDR3 loop spans 16 amino acids. This CDR3 reads CASSVSSGGLTDTQYF. The CDR3 DNA sequence: TGTGCCAGCAGCGTCTCTAGCGGGGGGCTCACAGATACGCAGTATTTT.

The chain has TRBV19 and TRBJ2-7, with 8 bases that match TRBD2. Germline V gene sequence: CDR1 LNHDA, CDR2 SQIVND (reference sequence). The CDR3 has 14 amino acids. V shed 4 bases and J 3 bases; nucleotides not matched to a gene: 5. The CDR3 sequence: CASSTRGGDYEQYF. For the CDR3, the DNA is TGTGCCAGTAGTACCCGGGGGGGCGACTACGAGCAGTACTTC.

CDR3 bases: TGTGCCAGCAGCATTGGACAGGGGGCGAGCACCGGGGAGCTGTTTTTT. Translated: CASSIGQGASTGELFF. The gene calls are TRBV9 and TRBJ2-2, with TRBD1 matching over 11 bases. This CDR3 comprises 16 residues. Germline V CDR1 and CDR2: SGDLS, YYNGEE. The ends lost 4 bases at V and 4 bases at J; junction bases unmatched: 6.

The DNA of the CDR3 is TGTGCCAGCAACAGAATCGGGGGGGGCCCCACAGATACGCAGTATTTT. Its protein is CASNRIGGGPTDTQYF. The genes are TRBV27 and TRBJ2-3; TRBD2 aligns across 8 bases. CDR3 length equals 16 residues. Germline trimming cut 7 bases from V and 2 bases from J; bases unmatched to any gene: 11. Germline lookup yields CDR1 MNHEY and CDR2 SMNVEV (reference sequence).

The V and J genes are TRBV6-5 and TRBJ1-1, with no clear D. The CDR3 loop spans 14 amino acids. CDR1 is MNHEY, CDR2 SVGAGI, per germline. Trimming took 4 bases from V and 1 from J, leaving 10 bases between them. CDR3 protein: CASSSSDWNTEAFF. The DNA of the CDR3 is TGTGCCAGCAGTTCCTCGGACTGGAACACTGAAGCTTTCTTT.

The J gene is TRBJ2-1, the V gene TRBV4-1; the D gene is possibly TRBD2 (5 bases). This CDR3 contains 15 residues. CDR1 and CDR2 (germline): MGHRA, YSYEKL. V shed 4 bases and J shed 2 bases, with 12 bases lying between them. CDR3 loop: CASSPLDKPYNEQFF. As DNA, the CDR3 is TGCGCCAGCAGCCCACTAGATAAGCCCTACAATGAGCAGTTCTTC.

The V gene is TRBV7-3, the J gene TRBJ1-1; 8 bases are a match to TRBD1. V gave up 1 base and J gave up 7 bases; unmatched junction bases: 2. Looked up from germline, CDR1 is SGHTA and CDR2 is FQGTGA. The CDR3 runs 13 residues. CDR3: CASSLRQGLEAFF. The CDR3 DNA follows: TGTGCCAGCAGCTTAAGACAGGGGCTTGAAGCTTTCTTT.

CDR3 sequence (DNA): TGTGCCAGTAGTATTCAGGGGGCCGACACTGAAGCTTTCTTT. As protein: CASSIQGADTEAFF. The chain has TRBV19 and TRBJ1-1; 8 bases match TRBD1. Looked up from germline, CDR1 is LNHDA and CDR2 is SQIVND (reference sequence). This CDR3 region has 14 residues. With V trimmed by 3 bases and J by 3 bases, 3 bases remained unmatched. The whole variable domain, remainder taken from reference TRBV19 and TRBJ1-1, is DGGITQSPKYLFRKEGQNVTLSCEQNLNHDAMYWYRQDPGQGLRLIYYSQIVNDFQKGDIAEGYSVSREKKESFPLTVTSAQKNPTAFYLCASSIQGADTEAFFGQGTRLTVV.

The chain joins TRBV6-5 to TRBJ1-4; 10 bases are shared with TRBD1. The CDR3 runs 14 residues. V was pared by 7 bases and J by 8 bases, with 7 bases of the junction left unmatched. Per the germline V gene, CDR1 is MNHEY and CDR2 is SVGAGI. CDR3 coding DNA: TGTGCCAGCATTAGGGACAGGGGCAGGGAAAAACTGTTTTTT. Protein sequence: CASIRDRGREKLFF.

This rearrangement joins TRBV3-1 (or the pseudogene TRBV3-2) to TRBJ1-2; 7 nucleotides match TRBD1. V lost 1 base and J lost 13; bases outside the gene matches: 3. Per germline, CDR1 LGHDT and CDR2 YNNKEL (reference sequence). The CDR3 length is 11 residues. The CDR3: CASSQGQGSTF. CDR3 nucleotides: TGTGCCAGCAGCCAAGGACAGGGTTCCACCTTC.

The chain carries TRBV6-6 and TRBJ2-5; no firm D call. Germline V gives CDR1 MNHNY, CDR2 SVGAGI (reference sequence). V was shortened by 11 bases and J by 7 bases, with 5 bases between the two germline ends. The CDR3 runs to 8 residues. DNA of the CDR3: TGTGCCTCCTGGACCCAGTACTTC. It codes for CASWTQYF.